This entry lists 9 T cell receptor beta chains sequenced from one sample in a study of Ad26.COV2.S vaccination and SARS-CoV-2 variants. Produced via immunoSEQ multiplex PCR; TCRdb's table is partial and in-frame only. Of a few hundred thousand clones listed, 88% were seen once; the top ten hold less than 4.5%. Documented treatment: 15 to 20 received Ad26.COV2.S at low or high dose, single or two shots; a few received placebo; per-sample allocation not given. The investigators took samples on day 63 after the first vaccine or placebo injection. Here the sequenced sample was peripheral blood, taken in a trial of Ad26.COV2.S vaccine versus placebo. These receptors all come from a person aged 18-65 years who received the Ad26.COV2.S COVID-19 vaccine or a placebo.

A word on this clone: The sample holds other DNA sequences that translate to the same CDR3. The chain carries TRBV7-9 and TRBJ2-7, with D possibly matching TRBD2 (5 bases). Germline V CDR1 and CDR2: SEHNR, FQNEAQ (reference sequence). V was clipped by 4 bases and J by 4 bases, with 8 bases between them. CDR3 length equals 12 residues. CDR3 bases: TGTGCCAGCAGCTCGACGGGGTACGAGCAGTACTTC. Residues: CASSSTGYEQYF.

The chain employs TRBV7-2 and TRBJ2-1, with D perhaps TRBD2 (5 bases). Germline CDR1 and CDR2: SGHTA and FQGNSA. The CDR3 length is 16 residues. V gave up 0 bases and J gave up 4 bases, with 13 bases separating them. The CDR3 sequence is CASSLASGRRYNEQFF. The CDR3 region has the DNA TGTGCCAGCAGCTTAGCGAGCGGCCGCCGATACAATGAGCAGTTCTTC.

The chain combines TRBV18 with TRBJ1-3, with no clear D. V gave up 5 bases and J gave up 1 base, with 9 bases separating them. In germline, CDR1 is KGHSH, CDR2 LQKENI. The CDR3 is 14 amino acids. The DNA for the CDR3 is TGTGCCAGCTCAAACTCAAATTCTGGAAACACCATATATTTT. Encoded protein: CASSNSNSGNTIYF.

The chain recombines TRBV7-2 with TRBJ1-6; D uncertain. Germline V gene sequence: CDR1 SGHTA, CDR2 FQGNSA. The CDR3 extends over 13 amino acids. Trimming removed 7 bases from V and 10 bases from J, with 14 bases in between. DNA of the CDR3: TGTGCCAGCAACCCGGCGGGGAGGTCACCCCTCCACTTT. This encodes CASNPAGRSPLHF.

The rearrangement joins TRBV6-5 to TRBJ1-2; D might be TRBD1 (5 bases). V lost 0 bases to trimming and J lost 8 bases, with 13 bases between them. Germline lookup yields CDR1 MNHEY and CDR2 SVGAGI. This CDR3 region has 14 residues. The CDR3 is CASSYSEGFGGYTF. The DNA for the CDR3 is TGTGCCAGCAGTTACTCGGAGGGGTTCGGGGGCTACACCTTC.

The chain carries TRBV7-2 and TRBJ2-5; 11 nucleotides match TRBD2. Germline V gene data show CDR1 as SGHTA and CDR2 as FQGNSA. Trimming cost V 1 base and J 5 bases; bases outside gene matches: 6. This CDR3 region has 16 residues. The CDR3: CASSLVSGGARETQYF. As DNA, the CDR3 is TGTGCCAGCAGCTTAGTTAGCGGGGGGGCTCGTGAGACCCAGTACTTC.

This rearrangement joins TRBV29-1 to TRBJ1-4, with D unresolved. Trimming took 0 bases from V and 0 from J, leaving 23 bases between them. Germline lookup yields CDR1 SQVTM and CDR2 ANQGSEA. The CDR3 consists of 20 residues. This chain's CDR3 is CSVEDLWGNALTATNEKLFF. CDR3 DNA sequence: TGCAGCGTTGAAGATTTATGGGGTAATGCCTTAACTGCAACTAATGAAAAACTGTTTTTT.

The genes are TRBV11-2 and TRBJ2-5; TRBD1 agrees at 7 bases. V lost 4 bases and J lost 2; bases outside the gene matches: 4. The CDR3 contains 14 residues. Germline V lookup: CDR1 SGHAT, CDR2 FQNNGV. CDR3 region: CASSSQTGQETQYF. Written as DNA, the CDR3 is TGTGCCAGCAGCTCCCAGACAGGGCAAGAGACCCAGTACTTC.

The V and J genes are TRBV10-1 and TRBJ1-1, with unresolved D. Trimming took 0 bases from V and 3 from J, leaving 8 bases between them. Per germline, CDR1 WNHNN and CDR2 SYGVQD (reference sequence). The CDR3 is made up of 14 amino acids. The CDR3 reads CASSESSGDTEAFF. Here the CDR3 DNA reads TGCGCCAGCAGTGAGTCTTCGGGAGACACTGAAGCTTTCTTT.